These T cell receptor beta chains were read from a single sample in a study of T cell repertoires and leukemia-associated antigens. TCRdb redid the calling of the 5' RACE reads with MiXCR, one entry per CDR3 protein. The repertoire holds about 15,000 distinct CDR3 sequences, with approximately 42% as singletons. These receptors' targets are unknown. The sample was CD3+ T cells sorted from blood and cultured. Receptors originate from a female donor in good health. Both conserved end residues are part of each CDR3. D genes are given only for firm matches. Rows may omit the clone size; those that give it use once, few, many or a size class.

clone size	V gene	D gene	J gene	CDR3 protein	CDR3 DNA
many	TRBV11-2	-	TRBJ2-3	CASSPGASGTDTQYF	TGTGCCAGCAGTCCAGGGGCTTCAGGCACAGATACGCAGTATTTT
-	TRBV29-1	-	TRBJ2-3	CSVLGGTDTQYF	TGCAGCGTTCTAGGGGGCACAGATACGCAGTATTTT
once	TRBV7-7	TRBD2	TRBJ2-1	CASNPQSGDNEQFF	TGTGCCAGCAACCCCCAGAGCGGGGACAATGAGCAGTTCTTC
-	TRBV20-1	-	TRBJ1-1	CSANPSPIGGDTEAFF	TGCAGTGCTAACCCTAGCCCAATTGGGGGGGACACTGAAGCTTTCTTT
many	TRBV20-1	TRBD2	TRBJ2-3	CSATLQSSGLAGADTQYF	TGCAGTGCCACCCTTCAGTCTAGCGGGCTAGCGGGAGCAGATACGCAGTATTTT
-	TRBV10-2	-	TRBJ2-3	CASTKDPGPDTQYF	TGTGCCAGCACCAAGGATCCGGGACCAGATACGCAGTATTTT
medium-sized	TRBV12-3/TRBV12-4	-	TRBJ2-7	CASSSDGGEQYF	TGTGCCAGCAGTTCAGACGGGGGCGAGCAGTACTTC
-	TRBV20-1	-	TRBJ2-1	CSATHSAAISYNEQFF	TGCAGTGCAACCCATTCAGCGGCGATCTCCTACAATGAGCAGTTCTTC
medium-sized	TRBV5-1	-	TRBJ2-5	CASSSTPGQETQYF	TGCGCCAGCAGCTCTACCCCAGGCCAAGAGACCCAGTACTTC
medium-sized	TRBV12-3/TRBV12-4	-	TRBJ1-1	CASSPTENTEAFF	TGTGCCAGCAGTCCAACAGAGAACACTGAAGCTTTCTTT
-	TRBV9	-	TRBJ2-7	CASSVAGDEQYF	TGTGCCAGCAGCGTAGCGGGAGACGAGCAGTACTTC
-	TRBV18	TRBD1	TRBJ1-2	CVSSPTGDGYGHTF	TGTGTCAGCTCACCGACAGGGGATGGCTATGGCCACACCTTC
-	TRBV25-1	-	TRBJ2-4	CASSSVGEGKNIQYF	TGTGCCAGCAGCTCTGTGGGAGAGGGCAAAAACATTCAGTACTTC
many	TRBV5-1	-	TRBJ2-7	CASSLGHGSYEQYF	TGCGCCAGCAGCTTGGGGCACGGCTCCTACGAGCAGTACTTC